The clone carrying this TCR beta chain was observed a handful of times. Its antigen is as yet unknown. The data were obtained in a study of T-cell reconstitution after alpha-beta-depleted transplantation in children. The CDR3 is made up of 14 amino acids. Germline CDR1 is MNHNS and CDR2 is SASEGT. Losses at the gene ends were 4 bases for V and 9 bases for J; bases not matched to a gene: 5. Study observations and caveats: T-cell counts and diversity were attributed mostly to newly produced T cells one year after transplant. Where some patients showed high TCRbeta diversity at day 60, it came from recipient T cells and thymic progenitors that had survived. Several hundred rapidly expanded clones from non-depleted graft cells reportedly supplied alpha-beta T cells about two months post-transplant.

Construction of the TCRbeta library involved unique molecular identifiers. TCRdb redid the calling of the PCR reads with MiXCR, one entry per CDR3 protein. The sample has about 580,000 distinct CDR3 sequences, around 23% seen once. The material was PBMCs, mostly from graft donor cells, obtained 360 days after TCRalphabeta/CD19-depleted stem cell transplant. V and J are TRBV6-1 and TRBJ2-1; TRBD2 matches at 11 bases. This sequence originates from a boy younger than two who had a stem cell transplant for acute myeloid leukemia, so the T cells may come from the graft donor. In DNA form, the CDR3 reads TGTGCCAGCAGTGGTAGCGGGGGGGCTGGTGAGCAGTTCTTC. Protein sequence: CASSGSGGAGEQFF.